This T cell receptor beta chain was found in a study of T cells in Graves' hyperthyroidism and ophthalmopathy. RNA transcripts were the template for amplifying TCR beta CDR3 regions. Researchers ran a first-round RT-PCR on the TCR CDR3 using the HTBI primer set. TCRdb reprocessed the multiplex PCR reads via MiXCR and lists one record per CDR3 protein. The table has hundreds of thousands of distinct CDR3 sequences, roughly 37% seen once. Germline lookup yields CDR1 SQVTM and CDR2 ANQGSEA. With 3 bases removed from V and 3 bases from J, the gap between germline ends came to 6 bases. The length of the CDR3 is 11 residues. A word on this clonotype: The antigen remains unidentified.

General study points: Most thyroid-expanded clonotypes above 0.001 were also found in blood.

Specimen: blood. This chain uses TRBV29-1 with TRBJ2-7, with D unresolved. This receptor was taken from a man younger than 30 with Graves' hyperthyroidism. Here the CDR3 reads CSVEDDYEQYF. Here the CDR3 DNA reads TGCAGCGTTGAGGACGACTACGAGCAGTACTTC.